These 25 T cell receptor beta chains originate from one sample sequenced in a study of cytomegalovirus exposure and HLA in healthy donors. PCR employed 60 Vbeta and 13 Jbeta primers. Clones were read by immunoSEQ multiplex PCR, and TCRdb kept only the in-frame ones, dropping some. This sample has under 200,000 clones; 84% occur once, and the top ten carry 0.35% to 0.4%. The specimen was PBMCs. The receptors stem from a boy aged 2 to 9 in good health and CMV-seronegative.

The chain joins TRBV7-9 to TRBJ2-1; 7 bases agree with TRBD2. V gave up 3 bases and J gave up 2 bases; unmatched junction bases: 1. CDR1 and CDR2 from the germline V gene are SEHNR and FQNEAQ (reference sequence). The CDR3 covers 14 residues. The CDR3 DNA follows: TGTGCCAGCAGCTTTAGCGGGCCCTACAATGAGCAGTTCTTC. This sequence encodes CASSFSGPYNEQFF.

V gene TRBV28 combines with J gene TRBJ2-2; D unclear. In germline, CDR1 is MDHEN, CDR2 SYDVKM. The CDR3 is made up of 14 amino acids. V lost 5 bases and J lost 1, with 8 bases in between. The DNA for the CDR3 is TGTGCCAGCAGTATCACGCGGAACACCGGGGAGCTGTTTTTT. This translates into CASSITRNTGELFF.

CDR3 in amino acids: CASSLLSGQGEQFF. The CDR3 bases are TGTGCCAGCAGTTTATTAAGCGGGCAAGGTGAGCAGTTCTTC. The rearrangement links TRBV27 to TRBJ2-1; perhaps TRBD2 as D (6 bases). The length of the CDR3 is 14 residues. V gave up 1 base and J gave up 9 bases, with 13 bases separating them. In germline, CDR1 is MNHEY, CDR2 SMNVEV (reference sequence).

The CDR3 sequence is CASSFAGQLNEQFF. DNA of the CDR3: TGTGCCAGCAGTTTCGCGGGACAGTTAAATGAGCAGTTCTTC. The gene calls are TRBV27 and TRBJ2-1; D is perhaps TRBD1 (7 bases). Germline CDR1 is MNHEY and CDR2 is SMNVEV (reference sequence). With 3 bases removed from V and 7 bases from J, the gap between germline ends came to 13 bases. The CDR3 covers 14 residues.

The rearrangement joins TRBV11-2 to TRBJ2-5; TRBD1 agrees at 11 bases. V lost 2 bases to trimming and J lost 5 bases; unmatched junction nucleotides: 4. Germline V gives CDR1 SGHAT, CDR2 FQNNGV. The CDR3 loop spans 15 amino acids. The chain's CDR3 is CASSLSDRGLETQYF. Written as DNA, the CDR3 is TGTGCCAGCAGCTTATCGGACAGGGGGCTGGAGACCCAGTACTTC.

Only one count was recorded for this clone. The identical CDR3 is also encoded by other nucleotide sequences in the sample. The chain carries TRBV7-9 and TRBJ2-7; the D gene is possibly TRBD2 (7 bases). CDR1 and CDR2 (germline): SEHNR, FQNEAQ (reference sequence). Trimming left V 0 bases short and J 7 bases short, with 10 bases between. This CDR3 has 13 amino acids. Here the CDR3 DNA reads TGTGCCAGCAGCTTAGCGGGAGGGGGGGAGCAGTACTTC. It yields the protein CASSLAGGGEQYF.

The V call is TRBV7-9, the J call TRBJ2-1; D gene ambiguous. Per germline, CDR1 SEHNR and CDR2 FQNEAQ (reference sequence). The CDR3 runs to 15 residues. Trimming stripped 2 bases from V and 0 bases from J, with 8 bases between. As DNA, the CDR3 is TGTGCCAGCAGCTTAATTCTGAGCTCCTACAATGAGCAGTTCTTC. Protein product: CASSLILSSYNEQFF.

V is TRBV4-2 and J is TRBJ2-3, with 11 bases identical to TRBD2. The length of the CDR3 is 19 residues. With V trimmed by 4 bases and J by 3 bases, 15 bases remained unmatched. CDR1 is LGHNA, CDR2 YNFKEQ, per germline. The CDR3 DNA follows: TGTGCCAGCAGCCGGGCTAGGGCCAGACTAGCGGGGTGGACAGATACGCAGTATTTT. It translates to CASSRARARLAGWTDTQYF.

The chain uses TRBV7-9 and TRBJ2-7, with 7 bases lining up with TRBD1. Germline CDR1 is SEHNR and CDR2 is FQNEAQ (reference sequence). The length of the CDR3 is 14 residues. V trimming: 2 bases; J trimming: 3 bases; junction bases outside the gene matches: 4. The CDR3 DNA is TGTGCCAGCAGCTTAAGGACAGGAGACTACGAGCAGTACTTC. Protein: CASSLRTGDYEQYF.

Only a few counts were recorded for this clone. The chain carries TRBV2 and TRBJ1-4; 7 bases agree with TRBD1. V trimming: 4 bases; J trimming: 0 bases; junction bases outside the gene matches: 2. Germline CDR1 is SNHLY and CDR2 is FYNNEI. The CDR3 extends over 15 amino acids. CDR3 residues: CASSGQGPTNEKLFF. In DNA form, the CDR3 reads TGTGCCAGCAGTGGACAGGGTCCAACTAATGAAAAACTGTTTTTT.

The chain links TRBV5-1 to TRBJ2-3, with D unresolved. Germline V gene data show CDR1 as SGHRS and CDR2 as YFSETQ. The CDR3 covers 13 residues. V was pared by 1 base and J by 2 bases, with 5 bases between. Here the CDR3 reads CASSLQATDTQYF. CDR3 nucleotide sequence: TGCGCCAGCAGCTTGCAGGCCACAGATACGCAGTATTTT.

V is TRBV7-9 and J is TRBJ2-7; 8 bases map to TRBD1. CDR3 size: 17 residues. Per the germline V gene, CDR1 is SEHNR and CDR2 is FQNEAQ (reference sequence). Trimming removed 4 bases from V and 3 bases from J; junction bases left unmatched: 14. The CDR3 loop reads CASSSRSRGTGIYEQYF. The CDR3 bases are TGTGCCAGCAGCTCACGTTCGAGGGGGACAGGCATCTACGAGCAGTACTTC. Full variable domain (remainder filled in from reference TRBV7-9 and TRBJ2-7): DTGVSQNPRHKITKRGQNVTFRCDPISEHNRLYWYRQTLGQGPEFLTYFQNEAQLEKSRLLSDRFSAERPKGSFSTLEIQRTEQGDSAMYLCASSSRSRGTGIYEQYFGPGTRLTVT.

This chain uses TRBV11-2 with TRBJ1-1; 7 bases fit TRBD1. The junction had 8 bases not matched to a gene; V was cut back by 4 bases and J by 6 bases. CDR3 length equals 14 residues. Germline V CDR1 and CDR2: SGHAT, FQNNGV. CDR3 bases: TGTGCCAGCAGCTCCTTGAGGGGGCAGGCTGAAGCTTTCTTT. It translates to CASSSLRGQAEAFF. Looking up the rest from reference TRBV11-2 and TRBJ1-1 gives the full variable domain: EAGVAQSPRYKIIEKRQSVAFWCNPISGHATLYWYQQILGQGPKLLIQFQNNGVVDDSQLPKDRFSAERLKGVDSTLKIQPAKLEDSAVYLCASSSLRGQAEAFFGQGTRLTVV.

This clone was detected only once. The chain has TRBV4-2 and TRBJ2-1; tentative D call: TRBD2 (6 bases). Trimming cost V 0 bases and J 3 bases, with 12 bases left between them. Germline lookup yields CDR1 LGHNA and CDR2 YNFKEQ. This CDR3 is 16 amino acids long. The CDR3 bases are TGTGCCAGCAGCCAAGATCGTAGCGGACACTACAATGAGCAGTTCTTC. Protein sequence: CASSQDRSGHYNEQFF.

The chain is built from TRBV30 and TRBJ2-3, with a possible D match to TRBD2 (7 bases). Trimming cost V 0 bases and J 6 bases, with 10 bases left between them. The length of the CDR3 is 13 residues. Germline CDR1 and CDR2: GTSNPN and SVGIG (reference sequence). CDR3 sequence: CAWSVGGRDTQYF. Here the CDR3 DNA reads TGTGCCTGGAGTGTCGGGGGGCGGGATACGCAGTATTTT.

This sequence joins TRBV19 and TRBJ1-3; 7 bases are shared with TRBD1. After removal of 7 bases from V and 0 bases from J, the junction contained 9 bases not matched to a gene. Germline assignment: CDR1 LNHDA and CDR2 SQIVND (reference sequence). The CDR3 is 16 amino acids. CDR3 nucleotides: TGTGCCAGTACCCTGGGGGACAGACCCTCTGGAAACACCATATATTTT. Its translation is CASTLGDRPSGNTIYF.

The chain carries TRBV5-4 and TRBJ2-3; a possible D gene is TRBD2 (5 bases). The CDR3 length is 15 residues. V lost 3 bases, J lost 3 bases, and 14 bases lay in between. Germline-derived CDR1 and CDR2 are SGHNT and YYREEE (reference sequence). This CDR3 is CASSSETRGTDTQYF. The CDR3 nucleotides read TGTGCCAGCAGCTCGGAGACCAGAGGGACAGATACGCAGTATTTT.

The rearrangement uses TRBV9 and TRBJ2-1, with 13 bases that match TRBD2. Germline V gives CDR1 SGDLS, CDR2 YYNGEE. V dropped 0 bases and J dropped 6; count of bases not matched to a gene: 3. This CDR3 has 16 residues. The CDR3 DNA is TGTGCCAGCAGCGTAGGGACTAGCGGGAGCTCCAATGAGCAGTTCTTC. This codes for CASSVGTSGSSNEQFF.

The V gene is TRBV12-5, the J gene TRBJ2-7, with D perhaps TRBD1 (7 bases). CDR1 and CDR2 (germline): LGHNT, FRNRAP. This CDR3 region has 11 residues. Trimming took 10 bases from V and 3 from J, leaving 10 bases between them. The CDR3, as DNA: TGTGCTACCCAGGGGGGCTACGAGCAGTACTTC. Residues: CATQGGYEQYF.

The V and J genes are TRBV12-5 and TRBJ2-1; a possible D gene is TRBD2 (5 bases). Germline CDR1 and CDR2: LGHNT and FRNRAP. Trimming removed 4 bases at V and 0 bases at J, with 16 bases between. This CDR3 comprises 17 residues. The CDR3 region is CASGSRGTAISYNEQFF. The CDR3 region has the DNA TGTGCTAGTGGTTCACGGGGAACGGCAATCTCCTACAATGAGCAGTTCTTC.

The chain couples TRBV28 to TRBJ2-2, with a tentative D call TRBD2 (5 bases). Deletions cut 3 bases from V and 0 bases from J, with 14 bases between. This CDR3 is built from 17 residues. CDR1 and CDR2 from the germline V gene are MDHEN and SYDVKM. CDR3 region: CASSFIGAGPNTGELFF. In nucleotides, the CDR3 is TGTGCCAGCAGTTTCATCGGCGCGGGTCCGAACACCGGGGAGCTGTTTTTT.

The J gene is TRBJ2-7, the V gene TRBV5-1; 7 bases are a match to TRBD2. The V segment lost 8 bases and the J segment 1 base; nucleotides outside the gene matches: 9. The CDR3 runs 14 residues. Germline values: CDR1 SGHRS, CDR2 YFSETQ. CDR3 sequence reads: CASKTGTTSYEQYF. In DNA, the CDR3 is TGCGCCAGTAAAACCGGGACTACTTCCTACGAGCAGTACTTC.

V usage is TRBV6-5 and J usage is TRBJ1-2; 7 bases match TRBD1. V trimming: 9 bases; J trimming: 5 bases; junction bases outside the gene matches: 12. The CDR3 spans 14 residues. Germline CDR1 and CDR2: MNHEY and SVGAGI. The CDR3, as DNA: TGTGCCAGTACTCGACAGGGCGAATCTTATGGCTACACCTTC. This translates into CASTRQGESYGYTF.

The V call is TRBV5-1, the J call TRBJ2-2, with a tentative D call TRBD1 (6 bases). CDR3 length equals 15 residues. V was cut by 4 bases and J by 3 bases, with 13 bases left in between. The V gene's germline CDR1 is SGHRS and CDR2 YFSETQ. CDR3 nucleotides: TGCGCCAGCAGCCGACAGGCTTCGGACACCGGGGAGCTGTTTTTT. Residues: CASSRQASDTGELFF.

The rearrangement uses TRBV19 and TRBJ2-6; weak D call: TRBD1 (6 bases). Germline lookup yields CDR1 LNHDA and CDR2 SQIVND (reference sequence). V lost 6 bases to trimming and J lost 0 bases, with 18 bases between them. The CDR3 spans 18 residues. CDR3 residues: CASSQGHGAGSGANVLTF. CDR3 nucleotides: TGTGCCAGTAGCCAGGGGCACGGGGCTGGCTCTGGGGCCAACGTCCTGACTTTC.